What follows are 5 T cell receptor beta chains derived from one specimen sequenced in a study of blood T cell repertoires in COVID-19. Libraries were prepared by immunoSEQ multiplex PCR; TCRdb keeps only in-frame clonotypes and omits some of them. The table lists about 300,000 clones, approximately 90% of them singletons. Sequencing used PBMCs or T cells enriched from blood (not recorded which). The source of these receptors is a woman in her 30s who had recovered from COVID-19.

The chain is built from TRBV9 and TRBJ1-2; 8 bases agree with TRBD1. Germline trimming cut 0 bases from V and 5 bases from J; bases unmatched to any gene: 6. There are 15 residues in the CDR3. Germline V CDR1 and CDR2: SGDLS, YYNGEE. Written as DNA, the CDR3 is TGTGCCAGCAGCGTAGCGGACAGGGTAGGGTATGGCTACACCTTC. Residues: CASSVADRVGYGYTF.

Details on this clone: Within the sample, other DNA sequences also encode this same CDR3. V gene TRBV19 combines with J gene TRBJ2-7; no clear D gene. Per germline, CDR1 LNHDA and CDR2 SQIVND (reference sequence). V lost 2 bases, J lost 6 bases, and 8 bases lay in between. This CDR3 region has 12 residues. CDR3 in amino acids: CASSIRGGEQYF. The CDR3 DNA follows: TGTGCCAGTAGTATACGAGGTGGCGAGCAGTACTTC. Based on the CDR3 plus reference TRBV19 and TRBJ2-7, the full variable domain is DGGITQSPKYLFRKEGQNVTLSCEQNLNHDAMYWYRQDPGQGLRLIYYSQIVNDFQKGDIAEGYSVSREKKESFPLTVTSAQKNPTAFYLCASSIRGGEQYFGPGTRLTVT.

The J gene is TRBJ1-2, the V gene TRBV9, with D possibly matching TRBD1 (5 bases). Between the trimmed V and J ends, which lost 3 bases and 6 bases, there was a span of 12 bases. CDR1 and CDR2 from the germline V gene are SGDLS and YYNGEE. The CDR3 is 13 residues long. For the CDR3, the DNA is TGTGCCAGCAGCGCCCTCTCCAGGGATGGCTACACCTTC. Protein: CASSALSRDGYTF.

Written as DNA, the CDR3 is TGTGCCAGCAGTGCACGGGTGAAACTGTTTTTT. This sequence encodes CASSARVKLFF. This chain connects TRBV2 to TRBJ1-4; no firm D call. Per the germline V gene, CDR1 is SNHLY and CDR2 is FYNNEI. Deletions cut 4 bases from V and 11 bases from J, with 8 bases between. The CDR3 is 11 residues long.

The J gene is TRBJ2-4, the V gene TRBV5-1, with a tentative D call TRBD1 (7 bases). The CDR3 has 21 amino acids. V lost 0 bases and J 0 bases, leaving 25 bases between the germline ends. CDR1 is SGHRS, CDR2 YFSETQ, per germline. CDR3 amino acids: CASSLGRLDRDSQLAKNIQYF. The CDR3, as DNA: TGCGCCAGCAGCTTGGGGCGTTTAGACAGGGACTCGCAACTAGCCAAAAACATTCAGTACTTC.